The 22 T cell receptor beta chains given below trace back to one sample, sequenced in a study of radiotherapy plus CTLA-4 blockade in lung cancer. The table came from immunoSEQ multiplex PCR; TCRdb's copy has only in-frame clones and leaves some out. There are 25,000 to 35,000 clones in the sample; approximately 78% occur only once, and roughly 8% lies in the top ten. This specimen consisted of peripheral blood, obtained from a patient treated with radiotherapy plus ipilimumab. The receptors were gathered from a human donor with non-small cell lung cancer who had stable disease on radiotherapy plus ipilimumab.

The rearrangement joins TRBV5-6 to TRBJ1-5; possible D gene TRBD1, 5 bases. V lost 1 base and J lost 3, with 11 bases in between. This CDR3 contains 15 residues. Germline V gene data show CDR1 as SGHDT and CDR2 as YYEEEE. The chain's CDR3 is CASSLSATVNQPQHF. The CDR3 region has the DNA TGTGCCAGCAGCTTGTCGGCGACAGTCAATCAGCCCCAGCATTTT.

J is TRBJ2-7 and V is TRBV6-5; TRBD1 or TRBD2 may be the D gene (5 bases each). V was cut by 2 bases and J by 3 bases, with 8 bases left in between. Germline V gene data show CDR1 as MNHEY and CDR2 as SVGAGI. CDR3 length: 13 amino acids. The chain's CDR3 is CASSYGTNYEQYF. In DNA, the CDR3 is TGTGCCAGCAGTTACGGGACGAACTACGAGCAGTACTTC.

The V call is TRBV7-2, the J call TRBJ2-1, with TRBD2 matching over 11 bases. V gave up 5 bases and J gave up 5 bases; unmatched junction bases: 5. The V gene's germline CDR1 is SGHTA and CDR2 FQGNSA. CDR3 length equals 15 residues. Here the CDR3 reads CASSPKLAGDNEQFF. The CDR3 nucleotides are TGTGCCAGCAGCCCTAAACTAGCGGGGGACAATGAGCAGTTCTTC.

The V and J genes are TRBV28 and TRBJ1-2, with D unresolved. CDR3 length: 12 amino acids. Trimming took 4 bases from V and 1 from J, leaving 4 bases between them. Germline V gene lookup returns CDR1 MDHEN and CDR2 SYDVKM. The CDR3: CASSSNNYGYTF. The CDR3 bases are TGTGCCAGCAGTTCCAATAACTATGGCTACACCTTC.

The chain carries TRBV25-1 and TRBJ1-4, with no clear D. V shed 5 bases and J shed 6 bases, with 16 bases lying between them. CDR3 length: 15 amino acids. Germline V CDR1 and CDR2: MGHDK, SYGVNS. The CDR3 protein is CASSTPAERDEKLFF. For the CDR3, the DNA is TGTGCCAGCAGTACCCCGGCTGAGAGGGATGAAAAACTGTTTTTT.

J is TRBJ2-1 and V is TRBV4-3, with D possibly being TRBD2 (5 bases). Germline values: CDR1 LGHNA, CDR2 YSLEER. V lost 0 bases to trimming and J lost 9 bases, with 12 bases between them. The CDR3 spans 14 residues. CDR3 nucleotides: TGCGCCAGCAGCCAAGAGAACGGACTTAGTGAGCAGTTCTTC. Its translation is CASSQENGLSEQFF.

The rearrangement uses TRBV18 and TRBJ1-6; TRBD1 agrees at 7 bases. The CDR3 totals 15 residues. Germline loops: CDR1 KGHSH, CDR2 LQKENI. V trimming: 3 bases; J trimming: 3 bases; junction bases outside the gene matches: 2. CDR3 sequence (DNA): TGTGCCAGCTCACCGGGACAGAACTATAATTCACCCCTCCACTTT. It yields the protein CASSPGQNYNSPLHF.

This chain joins TRBV7-6 and TRBJ1-2; TRBD1 is a possible D gene (6 bases). The V gene lost 5 bases and the J gene lost 4 bases, with 17 bases spanning the gap. This CDR3 has 15 residues. Germline CDR1 SGHVS, CDR2 FNYEAQ. This chain's CDR3 is CASSPVEGGAYGYTF. The CDR3 DNA sequence: TGTGCCAGCAGCCCAGTGGAGGGGGGCGCCTATGGCTACACCTTC.

This rearrangement joins TRBV28 to TRBJ1-3; 7 bases fit TRBD1. This CDR3 spans 10 amino acids. Losses at the gene ends were 10 bases for V and 10 bases for J; bases not matched to a gene: 4. Germline assignment: CDR1 MDHEN and CDR2 SYDVKM. In DNA, the CDR3 is TGTGCCACCCAGGGGGGGACCATATATTTT. Amino acids: CATQGGTIYF. The full variable domain, completed using reference TRBV28 and TRBJ1-3, is DVKVTQSSRYLVKRTGEKVFLECVQDMDHENMFWYRQDPGLGLRLIYFSYDVKMKEKGDIPEGYSVSREKKERFSLILESASTNQTSMYLCATQGGTIYFGEGSWLTVV.

The rearrangement links TRBV4-3 to TRBJ1-2; D remains ambiguous. Looked up from germline, CDR1 is LGHNA and CDR2 is YSLEER. Trimming left V 0 bases short and J 0 bases short, with 11 bases between. This CDR3 has 16 residues. The CDR3 DNA follows: TGCGCCAGCAGCCAAGATCTCGACAACTCTAACTATGGCTACACCTTC. Protein product: CASSQDLDNSNYGYTF.

This chain joins TRBV6-1 and TRBJ1-4; TRBD1 agrees at 7 bases. There are 14 residues in the CDR3. Trimming took 6 bases from V and 4 from J; bases not matched to a gene: 5. CDR1 and CDR2 from the germline V gene are MNHNS and SASEGT. CDR3 nucleotides: TGTGCCAGCAGGGGGGACAGCTATAATGAAAAACTGTTTTTT. Translation: CASRGDSYNEKLFF.

This clone is a singleton in its sample. The chain recombines TRBV2 with TRBJ2-2; TRBD1 agrees at 10 bases. V shed 6 bases and J 5 bases; nucleotides not matched to a gene: 6. The germline V gene has CDR1 SNHLY and CDR2 FYNNEI. The CDR3 sequence is 15 residues long. CDR3 amino acids: CASRTGTGATGELFF. The CDR3 bases are TGTGCCAGCAGGACCGGGACAGGGGCAACCGGGGAGCTGTTTTTT.

The chain joins TRBV6-5 to TRBJ2-2; TRBD2 agrees at 9 bases. This CDR3 has 15 residues. Trimming took 2 bases from V and 3 from J; bases not matched to a gene: 1. In germline, CDR1 is MNHEY, CDR2 SVGAGI. For the CDR3, the DNA is TGTGCCAGCAGTTACACTAGCGGGTACACCGGGGAGCTGTTTTTT. Protein sequence: CASSYTSGYTGELFF.

The gene calls are TRBV10-3 and TRBJ1-3; a weak D match, TRBD1 (6 bases). Germline CDR1 and CDR2: ENHRY and SYGVKD. Trimming took 7 bases from V and 5 from J, leaving 12 bases between them. The CDR3 runs to 13 residues. The CDR3 nucleotides read TGTGCCATCACTACCGGGGACAGAAACACCATATATTTT. It codes for CAITTGDRNTIYF.

The gene calls are TRBV6-5 and TRBJ1-1; 7 positions agree with TRBD1. V trimming: 8 bases; J trimming: 0 bases; junction bases outside the gene matches: 6. The CDR3 sequence is 14 residues long. CDR1 and CDR2 from the germline V gene are MNHEY and SVGAGI. CDR3 sequence reads: CASSQRGLNTEAFF. The CDR3 coding sequence is TGTGCCAGCTCCCAGAGGGGGCTGAACACTGAAGCTTTCTTT.

The chain carries TRBV4-1 and TRBJ2-1; 11 bases are a match to TRBD2. J lost 4 bases, V lost 4 bases, and 15 bases had no gene match. Germline lookup yields CDR1 MGHRA and CDR2 YSYEKL. This CDR3 region has 19 residues. The CDR3 loop reads CASSPIVAGGRSPYNEQFF. Written as DNA, the CDR3 is TGCGCCAGCAGCCCGATTGTAGCGGGGGGGAGGTCCCCGTACAATGAGCAGTTCTTC.

The chain is built from TRBV5-1 and TRBJ2-2; 10 nucleotides line up with TRBD2. The J segment lost 5 bases and the V segment lost 7 bases, leaving 8 bases of the junction unmatched. CDR3 size: 15 residues. The V gene's germline CDR1 is SGHRS and CDR2 YFSETQ. The CDR3 sequence: CASDPSGGGTGELFF. Here the CDR3 DNA reads TGCGCCAGCGACCCTAGCGGGGGCGGGACCGGGGAGCTGTTTTTT.

V gene TRBV27 combines with J gene TRBJ1-6, with a tentative D call TRBD1 (5 bases). V shed 8 bases and J shed 0 bases, with 14 bases lying between them. The CDR3 extends over 16 amino acids. The germline V gene has CDR1 MNHEY and CDR2 SMNVEV (reference sequence). The CDR3 sequence: CASWGSGTSYNSPLHF. In DNA form, the CDR3 reads TGTGCCAGCTGGGGTTCCGGGACCTCCTATAATTCACCCCTCCACTTT.

This chain uses TRBV5-1 with TRBJ2-2; a weak D match, TRBD1 (5 bases). The CDR3 is 16 residues long. Germline CDR1 and CDR2: SGHRS and YFSETQ. Trimming shortened V by 6 bases and J by 3 bases, and 18 bases separated the two germline ends. CDR3 amino acids: CASMDIGFGDTGELFF. Here the CDR3 DNA reads TGCGCCAGCATGGACATCGGTTTTGGGGACACCGGGGAGCTGTTTTTT. Using reference TRBV5-1 and TRBJ2-2 for the parts outside the CDR3, the full variable domain is KAGVTQTPRYLIKTRGQQVTLSCSPISGHRSVSWYQQTPGQGLQFLFEYFSETQRNKGNFPGRFSGRQFSNSRSEMNVSTLELGDSALYLCASMDIGFGDTGELFFGEGSRLTVL.

This chain links TRBV7-2 with TRBJ2-3; 8 bases are a match to TRBD1. The CDR3 is made up of 13 amino acids. With V trimmed by 9 bases and J by 6 bases, 8 bases remained unmatched. Germline lookup yields CDR1 SGHTA and CDR2 FQGNSA. CDR3 DNA: TGTGCCAGTTTCATGACAGGGGCTGATACGCAGTATTTT. Amino acids: CASFMTGADTQYF. The whole variable domain, remainder taken from reference TRBV7-2 and TRBJ2-3, is GAGVSQSPSNKVTEKGKDVELRCDPISGHTALYWYRQSLGQGLEFLIYFQGNSAPDKSGLPSDRFSAERTGGSVSTLTIQRTQQEDSAVYLCASFMTGADTQYFGPGTRLTVL.

V usage is TRBV6-5 and J usage is TRBJ1-5; 8 bases are a match to TRBD1. V shed 6 bases, J shed 5 bases, and the junction held 9 bases outside the gene matches. Per germline, CDR1 MNHEY and CDR2 SVGAGI. CDR3 length: 15 residues. CDR3 loop: CASSATTGVDQPQHF. CDR3 coding DNA: TGTGCCAGCAGCGCTACGACAGGGGTGGATCAGCCCCAGCATTTT.

This chain joins TRBV1 and TRBJ1-1. TRBV1 is marked as a pseudogene. The CDR3 length is 11 residues. The CDR3 here is CTSGGDTEAFF. DNA for the CDR3: TGCACCAGCGGGGGGGACACTGAAGCTTTCTTT.